One sample yielded the 10 T cell receptor beta chains listed below, sequenced in a study of blood T cell repertoires in COVID-19. Assay used: immunoSEQ multiplex PCR; TCRdb lists only in-frame clones, some missing. This repertoire shows fewer than 350,000 clones, around 90% found once; its top ten account for 9.4%. Sequencing was performed on peripheral blood. These receptors all come from a man in his late teens or twenties with active or convalescent COVID-19.

This clone came up a few times. The chain joins TRBV4-1 to TRBJ2-7, with a tentative D call TRBD2 (5 bases). The ends were cut back, 3 bases at V and 4 bases at J, with 10 bases in the middle. Germline CDR1 reads MGHRA; CDR2 reads YSYEKL. CDR3 length: 13 amino acids. The CDR3 region has the DNA TGCGCCAGCAGCCAGGGGAGCCTTTACGAGCAGTACTTC. Translation gives CASSQGSLYEQYF.

The count of this clone is one. CDR3 amino acids: CARKQGAQYVGDTF. The CDR3 bases are TGTGCCAGGAAACAGGGGGCCCAGTATGTGGGGGACACCTTC. The V call is TRBV27, the J call TRBJ1-2, with 9 bases matching TRBD1. With 9 bases clipped from V and 12 bases from J, the junction kept 17 bases outside the gene matches. CDR3 length equals 14 residues. Per the germline V gene, CDR1 is MNHEY and CDR2 is SMNVEV (reference sequence).

V and J are TRBV2 and TRBJ1-1; D is ambiguous. V dropped 4 bases and J dropped 5 bases, with 8 bases sitting between them. The CDR3 has 12 amino acids. Germline V lookup: CDR1 SNHLY, CDR2 FYNNEI. DNA for the CDR3: TGTGCCAGCAGTGCGGCGGGGACTGAAGCTTTCTTT. As protein: CASSAAGTEAFF.

The rearrangement links TRBV5-8 to TRBJ2-5; TRBD1 is a possible D gene (5 bases). This CDR3 has 14 residues. V gave up 6 bases and J gave up 1 base, with 13 bases separating them. The V gene's germline CDR1 is SGHTS and CDR2 YDEGEE. CDR3 sequence (DNA): TGTGCCAGCAACCAAATCAGGGTCCAAGAGACCCAGTACTTC. Translating it yields CASNQIRVQETQYF.

V is TRBV15 and J is TRBJ2-7, with D maybe TRBD2 (6 bases). V lost 0 bases, J lost 7 bases, and 16 bases lay in between. The CDR3 covers 15 residues. The germline CDR1 and CDR2 sequences are LNHNV and YYDKDF (reference sequence). Here the CDR3 reads CATSREVEGPYEQYF. The CDR3 DNA sequence: TGTGCCACCAGCAGAGAAGTGGAGGGCCCTTATGAGCAGTACTTC.

This chain connects TRBV19 to TRBJ2-1; the match to TRBD2 covers 8 bases. The CDR3 sequence is 18 residues long. V shed 2 bases, J shed 0 bases, and the junction held 9 bases outside the gene matches. CDR1 is LNHDA, CDR2 SQIVND, per germline (reference sequence). CDR3 coding DNA: TGTGCCAGTAGTATAAATAGCGGGGACCTTAGCTCCTACAATGAGCAGTTCTTC. Amino acid sequence: CASSINSGDLSSYNEQFF.

The V and J genes are TRBV14 and TRBJ1-3; a possible D gene is TRBD1 (6 bases). Trimming took 4 bases from V and 0 from J, leaving 16 bases between them. The CDR3 has 17 amino acids. The germline gives CDR1 SGHDN, CDR2 FVKESK. The DNA of the CDR3 is TGTGCCAGCAGCCGAGACAGGTTTCTGAGCTCTGGAAACACCATATATTTT. This encodes CASSRDRFLSSGNTIYF.

The CDR3 region is CASSVGPVLAGGYNEQFF. DNA of the CDR3: TGTGCCAGCAGCGTAGGTCCCGTACTAGCGGGCGGCTACAATGAGCAGTTCTTC. V is TRBV9 and J is TRBJ2-1, with TRBD2 identical over 9 bases. Per germline, CDR1 SGDLS and CDR2 YYNGEE. This CDR3 contains 18 residues. J gave up 3 bases and V 0 bases, and 10 bases lay outside the gene matches.

J is TRBJ2-3 and V is TRBV18; 7 bases are shared with TRBD1. This CDR3 is 16 amino acids long. The germline gives CDR1 KGHSH, CDR2 LQKENI. V dropped 5 bases and J dropped 2; count of bases not matched to a gene: 10. The CDR3 is CASSSTGIDFTDTQYF. As DNA, the CDR3 is TGTGCCAGCTCATCGACAGGGATAGACTTCACAGATACGCAGTATTTT.

V and J are TRBV6-5 and TRBJ2-7, with a tentative D call TRBD1 (6 bases). From germline, CDR1 is MNHEY and CDR2 SVGAGI. The CDR3 loop spans 15 amino acids. Trimming pared 0 bases from V and 6 bases from J, leaving 15 bases between. The CDR3 spells CASSYSTRGRSEQYF. The CDR3 DNA reads TGTGCCAGCAGTTACTCGACCAGGGGTCGAAGCGAGCAGTACTTC.